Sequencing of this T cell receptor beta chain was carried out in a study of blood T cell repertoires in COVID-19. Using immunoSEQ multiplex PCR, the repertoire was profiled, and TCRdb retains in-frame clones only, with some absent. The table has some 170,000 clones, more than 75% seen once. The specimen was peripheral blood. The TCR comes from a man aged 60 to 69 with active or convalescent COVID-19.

CDR3 nucleotides: TGCGCCAGCAGCTCCGACAGAGTCTATGGCTACACCTTC. Translation: CASSSDRVYGYTF. This sequence joins TRBV5-1 and TRBJ1-2; D may be TRBD1 (5 bases). V lost 3 bases to trimming and J lost 4 bases, with 10 bases between them. CDR1 is SGHRS, CDR2 YFSETQ, per germline. This CDR3 contains 13 residues. Based on the CDR3 plus reference TRBV5-1 and TRBJ1-2, the full variable domain is KAGVTQTPRYLIKTRGQQVTLSCSPISGHRSVSWYQQTPGQGLQFLFEYFSETQRNKGNFPGRFSGRQFSNSRSEMNVSTLELGDSALYLCASSSDRVYGYTFGSGTRLTVV.